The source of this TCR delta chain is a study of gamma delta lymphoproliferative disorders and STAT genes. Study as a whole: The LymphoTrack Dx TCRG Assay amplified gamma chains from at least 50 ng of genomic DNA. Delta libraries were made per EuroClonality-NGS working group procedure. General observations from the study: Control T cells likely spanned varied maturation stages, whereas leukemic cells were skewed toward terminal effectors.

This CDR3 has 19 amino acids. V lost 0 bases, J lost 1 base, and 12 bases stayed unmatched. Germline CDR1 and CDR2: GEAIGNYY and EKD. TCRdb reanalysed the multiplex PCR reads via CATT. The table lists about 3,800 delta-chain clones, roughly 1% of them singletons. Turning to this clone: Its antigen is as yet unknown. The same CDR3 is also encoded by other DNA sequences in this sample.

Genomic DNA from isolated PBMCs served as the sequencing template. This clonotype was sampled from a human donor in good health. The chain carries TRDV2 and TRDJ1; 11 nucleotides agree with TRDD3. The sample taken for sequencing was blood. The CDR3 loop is CACDTVGGYAPPSTDKLIF. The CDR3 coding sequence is TGTGCCTGTGACACCGTTGGGGGATACGCCCCCCCTTCCACCGATAAACTCATCTTT.